One and the same sample provided the 31 T cell receptor beta chains below, sequenced in a study of cytomegalovirus exposure and HLA in healthy donors. Measured with immunoSEQ multiplex PCR; TCRdb has only the in-frame clones, and not every one. The data hold some 150,000 clones, with 86% observed a single time. Sequenced input: PBMCs. The receptors here all came from a man aged 18 to 29 in good health and CMV-seropositive.

The chain joins TRBV9 to TRBJ2-3; D uncertain. The CDR3 loop spans 15 amino acids. Trimming stripped 0 bases from V and 4 bases from J, with 12 bases between. The germline V gene encodes CDR1 SGDLS and CDR2 YYNGEE. The CDR3 spells CASSVGWSLPDTQYF. CDR3 DNA: TGTGCCAGCAGCGTAGGGTGGAGTCTCCCAGATACGCAGTATTTT.

The V call is TRBV7-6, the J call TRBJ2-7; 7 bases map to TRBD2. The V segment lost 1 base and the J segment 5 bases; nucleotides outside the gene matches: 8. The CDR3 covers 15 residues. CDR1 and CDR2 from the germline V gene are SGHVS and FNYEAQ. The CDR3 loop is CASSLGGASGDEQYF. The CDR3 region has the DNA TGTGCCAGCAGCTTAGGCGGCGCTAGCGGAGACGAGCAGTACTTC.

This chain uses TRBV4-3 with TRBJ1-3, with 7 positions matching TRBD1. CDR3 length: 16 residues. From germline, CDR1 is LGHNA and CDR2 YSLEER. J lost 4 bases, V lost 0 bases, and 6 bases had no gene match. CDR3 protein: CASSQEGQGVGNTIYF. In nucleotides, the CDR3 is TGCGCCAGCAGCCAAGAGGGGCAGGGGGTAGGAAACACCATATATTTT.

The chain employs TRBV28 and TRBJ1-4; D remains unclear. The V end lost 4 bases, the J end lost 11 bases, and 17 bases lay between the germline ends. Germline CDR1 reads MDHEN; CDR2 reads SYDVKM. The CDR3 has 14 amino acids. CDR3 sequence reads: CASSSGNKDGKLFF. As DNA, the CDR3 is TGTGCCAGCAGTTCGGGGAATAAGGACGGGAAACTGTTTTTT.

This clone has a single count. The V gene is TRBV19, the J gene TRBJ2-7, with TRBD1 matching 7 bases. This CDR3 contains 13 residues. The germline V gene has CDR1 LNHDA and CDR2 SQIVND (reference sequence). V shed 10 bases, J shed 0 bases, and the junction held 6 bases outside the gene matches. CDR3 loop: CATSGDSSYEQYF. CDR3 DNA sequence: TGTGCCACGTCTGGGGACAGCTCCTACGAGCAGTACTTC.

This clone appeared once. This chain joins TRBV5-8 and TRBJ2-7; 9 nucleotides match TRBD1. The CDR3 has 15 residues. Germline lookup yields CDR1 SGHTS and CDR2 YDEGEE. V shed 3 bases, J shed 3 bases, and the junction held 7 bases outside the gene matches. CDR3 amino acids: CASSWSPTGGYEQYF. As DNA, the CDR3 is TGTGCCAGCAGCTGGAGCCCGACAGGGGGCTACGAGCAGTACTTC.

This clone appeared once. This chain links TRBV7-9 with TRBJ2-1; TRBD2 agrees at 8 bases. CDR1 SEHNR and CDR2 FQNEAQ come from the germline V gene (reference sequence). CDR3 length equals 16 residues. V dropped 6 bases and J dropped 6; count of bases not matched to a gene: 13. The CDR3 protein is CASSPPGGREFNEQFF. DNA of the CDR3: TGTGCCAGCAGTCCCCCGGGGGGGCGGGAGTTCAATGAGCAGTTCTTC.

The genes are TRBV21-1 and TRBJ1-1; the table's D call TRBD1 went unverified against the DNA. TRBV21-1 is a known pseudogene. The CDR3 extends over 15 amino acids. This CDR3 reads CASSSSGGMNTEAFF. The CDR3 DNA sequence: TGTGCCAGCAGCTCCTCAGGGGGCATGAACACTGAAGCTTTCTTT.

The chain carries TRBV5-4 and TRBJ2-1; TRBD2 matches at 15 bases. V was pared by 2 bases and J by 2 bases, with 5 bases of the junction left unmatched. The V gene's germline CDR1 is SGHNT and CDR2 YYREEE (reference sequence). The CDR3 consists of 18 residues. The CDR3 region is CASSFGTSGRTTYNEQFF. In DNA form, the CDR3 reads TGTGCCAGCAGCTTCGGGACTAGCGGGAGGACCACCTACAATGAGCAGTTCTTC.

This clone was seen only a few times. This sequence joins TRBV2 and TRBJ1-2; maybe TRBD1 (5 bases). CDR1 SNHLY and CDR2 FYNNEI come from the germline V gene. V was shortened by 7 bases and J by 4 bases, with 10 bases between the two germline ends. There are 12 residues in the CDR3. The CDR3 loop reads CASIGGFYGYTF. The CDR3 coding sequence is TGTGCCAGCATCGGGGGGTTCTATGGCTACACCTTC.

The rearrangement uses TRBV18 and TRBJ1-2; D gene unclear. With 4 bases removed from V and 0 bases from J, the gap between germline ends came to 6 bases. From germline, CDR1 is KGHSH and CDR2 LQKENI. This CDR3 has 13 amino acids. CDR3 nucleotides: TGTGCCAGCTCACGAGAAGCTAACTATGGCTACACCTTC. Residues: CASSREANYGYTF.

This chain links TRBV15 with TRBJ2-1, with 7 bases identical to TRBD2. Looked up from germline, CDR1 is LNHNV and CDR2 is YYDKDF (reference sequence). CDR3 length: 13 residues. V was pared by 2 bases and J by 14 bases, with 9 bases of the junction left unmatched. The CDR3 spells CATSRPIWTRKFF. As DNA, the CDR3 is TGTGCCACCAGCAGACCTATATGGACTAGAAAGTTCTTC.

The chain employs TRBV11-2 and TRBJ2-3; the D is unclear. V was trimmed by 3 bases and J by 2 bases, leaving 6 bases between them. CDR3 size: 13 residues. Germline V CDR1 and CDR2: SGHAT, FQNNGV. This chain's CDR3 is CASSFRVTDTQYF. The DNA for the CDR3 is TGTGCCAGCAGCTTTAGAGTCACAGATACGCAGTATTTT.

The table lists this clone with a few counts. The junction differs from germline at one of its ends, possibly a read error. This chain connects TRBV20-1 to TRBJ1-1; unclear D gene. This CDR3 spans 11 amino acids. Germline-derived CDR1 and CDR2 are DFQATT and SNEGSKA (reference sequence). The CDR3 region has the DNA TGCAGTGCCAGAGGCGGGGATATAGCTTTCTTT. It is translated as CSARGGDIAFF.

As to this clone: The sample contains more than one DNA sequence encoding this CDR3. This chain joins TRBV27 and TRBJ2-7; the D gene is possibly TRBD2 (5 bases). Per the germline V gene, CDR1 is MNHEY and CDR2 is SMNVEV (reference sequence). The CDR3 covers 13 residues. With 2 bases removed from V and 0 bases from J, the gap between germline ends came to 5 bases. The CDR3 loop reads CASSLRGSYEQYF. The CDR3 region has the DNA TGTGCCAGCAGTTTACGGGGCTCCTACGAGCAGTACTTC.

V and J are TRBV7-2 and TRBJ2-7, with D perhaps matching TRBD1 (6 bases). The CDR3 loop spans 15 amino acids. V was trimmed by 4 bases and J by 6 bases, leaving 19 bases between them. Germline CDR1 reads SGHTA; CDR2 reads FQGNSA. CDR3 sequence reads: CASSSSGTPGGEQYF. The CDR3 coding sequence is TGTGCCAGCAGCTCGTCCGGGACACCAGGAGGCGAGCAGTACTTC.

The chain has TRBV6-4 and TRBJ2-2; TRBD1 matches 10 bases. Germline V CDR1 and CDR2: MRHNA, SNTAGT. The CDR3 contains 14 residues. Trimming removed 6 bases from V and 4 bases from J; junction bases left unmatched: 2. The CDR3 nucleotides read TGTGCCAGCAGGAGGACAGGGGGCACCGGGGAGCTGTTTTTT. This encodes CASRRTGGTGELFF.

This chain joins TRBV4-1 and TRBJ1-2; the D is unclear. This CDR3 comprises 17 residues. Deletions cut 3 bases from V and 3 bases from J, with 20 bases between. Germline V gene sequence: CDR1 MGHRA, CDR2 YSYEKL. The CDR3 DNA reads TGCGCCAGCAGCCAGAAAGGGTTTGGGCCGGAGGACTATGGCTACACCTTC. It is translated as CASSQKGFGPEDYGYTF.

Only one count was recorded for this clone. This CDR3 is CASSVRAGDRETQYF. DNA for the CDR3: TGTGCCAGCAGCGTAAGAGCGGGAGATCGGGAGACCCAGTACTTC. The chain uses TRBV9 and TRBJ2-5, with 8 bases that match TRBD2. The CDR3 totals 15 residues. Germline CDR1 reads SGDLS; CDR2 reads YYNGEE. The V gene end was trimmed by 1 base and the J gene end by 5 bases; junction bases not matched to a gene: 7. The variable domain in full, with the rest retrieved from reference TRBV9 and TRBJ2-5, is DSGVTQTPKHLITATGQRVTLRCSPRSGDLSVYWYQQSLDQGLQFLIQYYNGEERAKGNILERFSAQQFPDLHSELNLSSLELGDSALYFCASSVRAGDRETQYFGPGTRLLVL.

The chain links TRBV6-5 to TRBJ2-7; no clear D gene. V was clipped by 2 bases and J by 3 bases, with 17 bases between them. Germline-derived CDR1 and CDR2 are MNHEY and SVGAGI. This CDR3 has 16 amino acids. The CDR3 reads CASSYTAALQVYEQYF. The CDR3 region has the DNA TGTGCCAGCAGTTACACGGCCGCGCTCCAGGTCTACGAGCAGTACTTC.

The chain employs TRBV5-1 and TRBJ1-1; unclear D gene. This CDR3 has 15 amino acids. Germline loops: CDR1 SGHRS, CDR2 YFSETQ. Trimming took 0 bases from V and 5 from J, leaving 14 bases between them. The CDR3 loop reads CASSLGLGRRTEAFF. CDR3 nucleotide sequence: TGCGCCAGCAGCTTGGGGTTGGGTAGGAGGACTGAAGCTTTCTTT.

This chain's CDR3 is CASSGAVRGRWDYGYTF. The CDR3 DNA reads as TGTGCCAGCAGTGGAGCAGTCAGGGGGCGTTGGGACTATGGCTACACCTTC. This chain connects TRBV25-1 to TRBJ1-2; TRBD1 matches 8 bases. The CDR3 extends over 17 amino acids. CDR1 and CDR2 from the germline V gene are MGHDK and SYGVNS. V shed 4 bases and J 3 bases; nucleotides not matched to a gene: 13.

Only one count was recorded for this clone. The chain has TRBV2 and TRBJ2-7, with 7 bases matching TRBD1. V was clipped by 8 bases and J by 1 base; unmatched bases: 2. The CDR3 consists of 12 residues. Germline CDR1 SNHLY, CDR2 FYNNEI. The CDR3 reads CASRQGSYEQYF. CDR3 nucleotide sequence: TGTGCCAGCCGACAGGGTTCCTACGAGCAGTACTTC.

This clone is a singleton in its sample. The chain has TRBV4-3 and TRBJ1-6, with D unresolved. The V gene lost 4 bases and the J gene lost 8 bases, with 9 bases spanning the gap. This CDR3 is built from 13 residues. The V gene's germline CDR1 is LGHNA and CDR2 YSLEER. This chain's CDR3 is CASSLWEDSPLHF. The CDR3 DNA follows: TGCGCCAGCAGCCTCTGGGAGGATTCACCCCTCCACTTT.

The rearrangement joins TRBV10-3 to TRBJ1-2; TRBD1 agrees at 9 bases. CDR3 length equals 16 residues. Germline CDR1 is ENHRY and CDR2 is SYGVKD. V was pared by 8 bases and J by 2 bases, with 12 bases of the junction left unmatched. The chain's CDR3 is CAIQLGVGQGNYGYTF. The CDR3 DNA is TGTGCCATCCAACTCGGGGTGGGACAGGGAAACTATGGCTACACCTTC.

V gene TRBV27 combines with J gene TRBJ2-3; D is possibly TRBD1 (6 bases). V shed 2 bases and J shed 7 bases, with 13 bases lying between them. Germline CDR1 and CDR2: MNHEY and SMNVEV (reference sequence). This CDR3 contains 14 residues. The CDR3 loop reads CASSLTRGGNTQYF. The DNA for the CDR3 is TGTGCCAGCAGTTTAACCAGGGGTGGCAATACGCAGTATTTT.

This rearrangement joins TRBV15 to TRBJ1-1; tentative D call: TRBD1 (5 bases). CDR1 is LNHNV and CDR2 is YYDKDF in the germline V gene (reference sequence). This CDR3 is built from 15 residues. V lost 0 bases and J 3 bases, leaving 11 bases between the germline ends. The CDR3 loop is CATSRDNRGDTEAFF. The CDR3 DNA is TGTGCCACCAGCAGAGATAATCGGGGGGACACTGAAGCTTTCTTT.

The chain combines TRBV28 with TRBJ2-7; D gene ambiguous. The CDR3 has 13 amino acids. Germline loops: CDR1 MDHEN, CDR2 SYDVKM. The V and J ends lost 6 bases and 5 bases respectively, with 14 bases between them. This CDR3 is CASSPHESDEQYF. The CDR3 nucleotides read TGTGCCAGCAGCCCTCATGAGAGCGACGAGCAGTACTTC.

The gene calls are TRBV4-3 and TRBJ1-5; D is ambiguous. The CDR3 consists of 14 residues. Per germline, CDR1 LGHNA and CDR2 YSLEER. V was clipped by 4 bases and J by 6 bases, with 13 bases between them. CDR3 residues: CASSPRVGSQPQHF. CDR3 DNA: TGCGCCAGCAGCCCCCGAGTTGGGAGTCAGCCCCAGCATTTT.

In its sample, this clone was seen a few times. The chain links TRBV6-5 to TRBJ2-5, with 10 bases fitting TRBD2. In germline, CDR1 is MNHEY, CDR2 SVGAGI. This CDR3 contains 16 residues. The V segment lost 0 bases and the J segment 5 bases; nucleotides outside the gene matches: 6. The CDR3: CASSYSWPAGGETQYF. The CDR3 DNA reads as TGTGCCAGCAGTTACTCCTGGCCAGCGGGAGGGGAGACCCAGTACTTC.

The chain recombines TRBV18 with TRBJ2-3, with D perhaps TRBD2 (6 bases). Between the trimmed V and J ends, which lost 1 base and 0 bases, there was a span of 17 bases. Germline lookup yields CDR1 KGHSH and CDR2 LQKENI. CDR3 length: 18 residues. This CDR3 reads CASSPLGGRLSSTDTQYF. CDR3 bases: TGTGCCAGCTCACCACTGGGAGGCCGCCTATCAAGCACAGATACGCAGTATTTT.